Following are 2 T cell receptor beta chains from one sample sequenced in a study of T cells expressing NK-cell markers. From its re-call of the 5' RACE reads, TCRdb lists each CDR3 protein once, without DNA. The table gives around 140,000 distinct CDR3 sequences; the top ten clones make up 9.5% to 15% of it. Sequenced sample: blood T cells: a sorted CD56 or NKG2C T cell subset, CD4+ or CD8+ T cells, or bulk PBMC T cells (not recorded which). The receptors shown here come from a man younger than 35 in good health.

This chain uses TRBV3-1 with TRBJ2-3; TCRdb picks TRBD2, but there is no DNA to check that call. CDR3 size: 17 residues. The germline CDR1 and CDR2 sequences are LGHDT and YNNKEL (reference sequence). The CDR3: CASSQTLEAGGMDTQYF.

The chain employs TRBV7-8 and TRBJ2-1. CDR3 size: 17 residues. Germline V gene data show CDR1 as SGHVS and CDR2 as FQNEAQ. This chain's CDR3 is CASSLDPQLHSYNEQFF.